Sequencing of this T cell receptor (beta chain) was carried out in a study of blood T cell repertoires in COVID-19. Overall study: Donors in the United States, Italy and Spain gave samples during acute or convalescent COVID-19. PBMCs, B-cell-depleted T cells, or T cells provided the cDNA or gDNA that made up the material.

A Seattle source enrolled patients during active infection and followed them longitudinally. As handled by the study authors: Nucleated cell counts were estimated from reference gene primer amplification. Clones were sequenced by immunoSEQ multiplex PCR, and TCRdb holds only the in-frame ones, with some missing. That table furnishes V, J and clone size, whereas the DNA furnished D and trimming. This sample yields around 300,000 clones, of which 90% are seen a single time; under 1.1% belongs to the top ten. The clonotype originates from a middle-aged woman with COVID-19, enrolled during active disease. Sample: peripheral blood.

The CDR3 spells CASSLGDGRTPGGYTF. CDR3 DNA: TGTGCCAGCAGCTTAGGGGATGGGAGGACGCCGGGTGGCTACACCTTC. V and J are TRBV13 and TRBJ1-2; D not resolved. Germline values: CDR1 PRHDT, CDR2 FYEKMQ (reference sequence). Trimming shortened V by 0 bases and J by 7 bases, and 18 bases separated the two germline ends. The CDR3 sequence is 16 residues long.